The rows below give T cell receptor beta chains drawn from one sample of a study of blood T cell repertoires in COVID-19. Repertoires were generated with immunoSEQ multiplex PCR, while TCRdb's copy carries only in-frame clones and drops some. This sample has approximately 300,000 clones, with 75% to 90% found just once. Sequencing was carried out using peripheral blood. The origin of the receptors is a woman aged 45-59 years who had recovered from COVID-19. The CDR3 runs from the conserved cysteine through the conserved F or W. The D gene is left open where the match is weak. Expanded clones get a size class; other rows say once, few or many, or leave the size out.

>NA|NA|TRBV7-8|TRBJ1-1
CASSPPNRPNTEAFF
TGTGCCAGCAGCCCCCCCAACAGGCCGAACACTGAAGCTTTCTTT
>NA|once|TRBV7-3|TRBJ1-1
CASSLTSGKAEAFF
TGTGCCAGCAGCTTAACCTCAGGGAAGGCTGAAGCTTTCTTT
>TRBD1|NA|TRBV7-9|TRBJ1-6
CASSFNTQGAWDSPLHF
TGTGCCAGCAGCTTCAATACTCAGGGGGCGTGGGATTCACCCCTCCACTTT
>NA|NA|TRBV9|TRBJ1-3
CASSVGTASSGNTIYF
TGTGCCAGCAGCGTAGGGACAGCGAGCTCTGGAAACACCATATATTTT
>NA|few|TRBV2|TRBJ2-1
CASSRLLYNEQFF
TGTGCCAGCAGTCGGTTGTTATACAATGAGCAGTTCTTC
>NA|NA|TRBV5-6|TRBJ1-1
CASSADRLNTEAFF
TGTGCCAGCAGCGCAGACAGGTTGAACACTGAAGCTTTCTTT
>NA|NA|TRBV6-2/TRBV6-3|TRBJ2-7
CASSYSQTYEQYF
TGTGCCAGCAGTTACTCACAGACCTACGAGCAGTACTTC
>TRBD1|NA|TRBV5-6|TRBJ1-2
CASSLGQGGRYGYTF
TGTGCCAGCAGCCTAGGACAGGGTGGAAGATATGGCTACACCTTC
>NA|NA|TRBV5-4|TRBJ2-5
CASSWRLDQETQYF
TGTGCCAGCAGCTGGAGACTAGACCAAGAGACCCAGTACTTC
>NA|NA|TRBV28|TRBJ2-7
CASHSGVTYEQYF
TGTGCCAGCCACTCAGGGGTTACCTACGAGCAGTACTTC
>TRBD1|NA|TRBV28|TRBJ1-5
CASSLWNLGTEYSNQPQHF
TGTGCCAGCAGTTTATGGAATTTGGGGACAGAGTATAGCAATCAGCCCCAGCATTTT
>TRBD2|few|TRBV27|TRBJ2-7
CASSSRRGTSGRLGEQYF
TGTGCCAGCAGTTCTCGGCGGGGGACTAGCGGGAGGTTGGGCGAGCAGTACTTC
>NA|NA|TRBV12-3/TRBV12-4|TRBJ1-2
CASSSQGNYGYTF
TGTGCCAGCAGTTCGCAGGGGAACTATGGCTACACCTTC
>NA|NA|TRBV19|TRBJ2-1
CASSSVTRGAERQFF
TGTGCCAGTAGTAGTGTTACAAGAGGTGCGGAAAGGCAGTTCTTC
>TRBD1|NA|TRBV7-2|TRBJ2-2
CASSPGTVGTGELFF
TGTGCCAGCAGCCCTGGGACAGTAGGAACCGGGGAGCTGTTTTTT
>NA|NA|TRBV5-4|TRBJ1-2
CASSSAALWTDNYGYTF
TGTGCCAGCAGCTCCGCCGCCCTTTGGACAGACAACTATGGCTACACCTTC
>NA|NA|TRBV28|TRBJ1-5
CASSLAELEPQHF
TGTGCCAGCAGTTTAGCGGAGCTAGAGCCCCAGCATTTT
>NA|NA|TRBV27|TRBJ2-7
CASSLQGARSYEQYF
TGTGCCAGCAGTTTACAAGGGGCGCGATCCTACGAGCAGTACTTC
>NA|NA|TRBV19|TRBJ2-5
CASSIGGGTQYF
TGTGCCAGTAGTATAGGGGGAGGGACCCAGTACTTC
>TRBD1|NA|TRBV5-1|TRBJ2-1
CASSLGQGAYNEQFF
TGCGCCAGCAGCTTGGGACAGGGGGCGTACAATGAGCAGTTCTTC
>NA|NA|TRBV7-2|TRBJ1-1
CASSSRTAMNTEAFF
TGTGCCAGCAGCTCCAGGACAGCTATGAACACTGAAGCTTTCTTT
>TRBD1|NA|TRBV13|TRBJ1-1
CASSPRDRLEAFF
TGTGCCAGCAGCCCGAGGGACAGACTCGAAGCTTTCTTT
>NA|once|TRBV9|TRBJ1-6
CASQITGKNSPLHF
TGTGCCAGCCAAATAACAGGGAAGAATTCACCCCTCCACTTT
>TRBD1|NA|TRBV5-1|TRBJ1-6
CASSSGQGVGGALHF
TGCGCCAGCAGTTCCGGACAGGGGGTCGGAGGGGCCCTCCACTTT
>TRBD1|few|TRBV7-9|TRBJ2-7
CASSDRDRDIYEQYF
TGTGCCAGCAGCGACCGGGACAGAGATATCTACGAGCAGTACTTC
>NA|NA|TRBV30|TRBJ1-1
CAWSGGSQMNTEAFF
TGTGCCTGGAGCGGGGGGTCACAGATGAACACTGAAGCTTTCTTT
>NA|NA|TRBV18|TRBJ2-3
CASSPNGASTDTQYF
TGTGCCAGCTCCCCCAATGGAGCTAGCACAGATACGCAGTATTTT
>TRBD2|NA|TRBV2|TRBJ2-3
CASSTSGGSQYF
TGTGCCAGCAGCACTAGCGGGGGGTCGCAGTATTTT
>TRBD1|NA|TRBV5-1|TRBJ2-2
CAPGTVNTGELFF
TGCGCCCCCGGGACAGTGAACACCGGGGAGCTGTTTTTT
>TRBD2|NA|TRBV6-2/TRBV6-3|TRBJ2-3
CASSYRDSGEGSEQYF
TGTGCCAGCAGTTACCGGGATAGCGGGGAGGGATCAGAGCAGTATTTT
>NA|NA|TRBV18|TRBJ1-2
CASSPRGDSGYTF
TGTGCCAGCTCACCCCGAGGTGACAGTGGCTACACCTTC
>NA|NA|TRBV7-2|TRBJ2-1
CASSFAGLPEQFF
TGTGCCAGCAGCTTCGCGGGACTGCCTGAGCAGTTCTTC
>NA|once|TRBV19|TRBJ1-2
CASSIRDPNDNYGYTF
TGTGCCAGTAGTATCCGGGATCCTAACGATAACTATGGCTACACCTTC